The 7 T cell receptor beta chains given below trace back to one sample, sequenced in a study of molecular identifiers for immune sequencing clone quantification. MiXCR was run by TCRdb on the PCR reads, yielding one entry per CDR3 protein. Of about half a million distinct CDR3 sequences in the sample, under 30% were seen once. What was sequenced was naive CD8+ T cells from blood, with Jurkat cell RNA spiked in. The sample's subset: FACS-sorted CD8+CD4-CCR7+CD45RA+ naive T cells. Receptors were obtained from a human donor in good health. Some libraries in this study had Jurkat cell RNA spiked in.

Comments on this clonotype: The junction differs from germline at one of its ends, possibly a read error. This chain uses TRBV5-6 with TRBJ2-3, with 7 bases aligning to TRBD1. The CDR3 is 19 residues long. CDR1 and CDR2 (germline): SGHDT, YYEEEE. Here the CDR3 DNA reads TGTGCCAGCAGACGGTTAGAATGGTCTTTCTACAGGGGTCCAGATACGCAGTGTTTT. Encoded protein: CASRRLEWSFYRGPDTQCF.

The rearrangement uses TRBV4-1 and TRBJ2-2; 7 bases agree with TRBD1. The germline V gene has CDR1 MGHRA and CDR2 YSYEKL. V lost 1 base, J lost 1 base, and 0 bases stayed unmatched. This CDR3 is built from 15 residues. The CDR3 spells CASSQGQGNTGELFF. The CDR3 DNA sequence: TGCGCCAGCAGCCAAGGACAGGGGAACACCGGGGAGCTGTTTTTT.

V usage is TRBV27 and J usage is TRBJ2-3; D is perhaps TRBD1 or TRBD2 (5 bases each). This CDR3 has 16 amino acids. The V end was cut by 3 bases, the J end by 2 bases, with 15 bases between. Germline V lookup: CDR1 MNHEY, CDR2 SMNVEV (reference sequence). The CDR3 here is CASSFITGRITDTQYF. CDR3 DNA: TGTGCCAGCAGTTTTATTACGGGACGGATCACAGATACGCAGTATTTT.

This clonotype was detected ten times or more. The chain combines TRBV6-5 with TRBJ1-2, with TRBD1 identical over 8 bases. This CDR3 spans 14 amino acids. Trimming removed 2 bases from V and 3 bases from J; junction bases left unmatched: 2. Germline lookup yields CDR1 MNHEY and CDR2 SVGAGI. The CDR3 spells CASSYQDRDYGYTF. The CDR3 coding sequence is TGTGCCAGCAGTTACCAGGACAGGGACTATGGCTACACCTTC.

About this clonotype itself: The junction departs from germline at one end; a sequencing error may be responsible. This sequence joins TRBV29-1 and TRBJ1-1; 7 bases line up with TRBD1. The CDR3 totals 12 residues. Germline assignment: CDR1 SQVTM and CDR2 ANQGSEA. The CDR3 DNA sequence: TGCAGCGTTGACGGCAGGGGGTATGAAGCTTCCTTT. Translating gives CSVDGRGYEASF.

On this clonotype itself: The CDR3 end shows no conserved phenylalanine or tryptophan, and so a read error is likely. The CDR3 DNA reads TGTGCCTGGAGTGTTCTGAACAATGAGCAGTTCTCC. This gives the protein CAWSVLNNEQFS. The V call is TRBV30, the J call TRBJ2-1; D is unclear. Germline loops: CDR1 GTSNPN, CDR2 SVGIG (reference sequence). Trimming took off 0 bases at V and 5 bases at J, with 5 bases between the two ends. The CDR3 totals 12 residues.

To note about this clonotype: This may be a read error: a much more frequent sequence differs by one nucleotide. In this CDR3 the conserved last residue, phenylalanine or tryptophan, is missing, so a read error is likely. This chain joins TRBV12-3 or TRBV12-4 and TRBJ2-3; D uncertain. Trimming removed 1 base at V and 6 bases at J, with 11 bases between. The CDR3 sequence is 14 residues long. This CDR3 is CASSLGLPPDTQYS. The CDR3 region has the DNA TGTGCCAGCAGTTTAGGTCTACCTCCCGATACGCAGTATTCT.